This note documents a single T cell receptor (beta chain) sequence. Its antigen target is currently unknown. The input lacks base qualities; no much larger clone sits a single base away. Using the deep immunoSEQ assay, TCR CDR3 regions were amplified from genomic DNA by multiplex PCR. For each cell subset, the extracted genomic DNA was distributed evenly across all wells of several immunoSEQ 96-well plates, and each plate served as one replicate. For sorted subsets, each replicate PCR was loaded with roughly 0.2 ug genomic DNA, equivalent to 30,000 or so T cell genomes. Purified libraries were quantified with a Qubit 3.0 fluorometer, sized on a Bioanalyzer 2100, and re-quantified with the KAPA Library Quantification kit. Every immunoSEQ 96-well plate was sequenced on a separate single-read 150-cycle Illumina NextSeq 550 flow cell. The published analysis was carried out like this. Because the immunoSEQ output included only junctional sequences and no quality scores, the filtering could not be the same as the filtering used for full-length reads. Sequences were annotated with PyIR, a Python wrapper for IgBLAST v1.9, using IMGT germline references to assign V/J genes and CDR3. Reads with weak V/J assignments (E-value above 1e-6), missing CDR3, stop codons, out-of-frame junctions, or ambiguous translated residues were removed. V3J clonotypes were defined as sequences sharing an identical inferred V gene, J gene, and CDR3 amino acid sequence. Percentage overlap between repertoires was computed as shared unique clonotypes divided by the size of the smaller repertoire. Three approaches were used to assess repertoire richness: RTK rarefaction, the Chao1 estimator, and Recon v2.1 estimates of unobserved clonotypes. Generation probabilities were computed with OLGA for all TCRbeta clonotypes obtained by the gDNA method from a few donors. Imported from immuneACCESS, the table was reduced by TCRdb to in-frame sequences with V and J called. These copies leave out some clones; in studies compared against another copy, an unresolved V gene accounts for under half, and the cause of the remainder is not known. That table supplies the V and J calls and clone size; D and trimming were determined from the DNA. Within this sample are some 1,100,000 clones, with more than 75% of them counted one time only. Approximately 0.56% of the sample lies in the top ten.

These data belong to a study of shared clonotypes between healthy human individuals (dated by TCRdb to the early 2020s). About the full investigation: A couple of women and a few men aged 18 to 49 years were included in the cohort. For each donor, three plates each were used for CD4 naive and CD4 memory, two plates were used for CD8 naive, and one plate was used for CD8 memory. Blood TCR repertoires of about 5 healthy adults were deeply sequenced to estimate repertoire size and the extent of clonotype sharing between individuals. Libraries were prepared and TCR repertoires were sequenced by different laboratories using diverse techniques, in order to increase sequencing depth and limit assay-specific biases. Between about 0.8 and 8.9 billion PBMCs per donor were obtained by leukapheresis.

General conclusions and limits of the study: The genetic and exposure-history diversity represented was limited by the small number of donors. Across a handful of donors, approximately 5% of naive CD4, roughly 3.8% of naive CD8, under 2.5% of memory CD4, and 0.4% of memory CD8 clonotypes were shared. Rarefaction of sorted-subset datasets indicated incomplete sequencing despite the large sequencing depth. Pairwise subsampling indicated that sequencing depth was expected to affect the degree of clonotype sharing among donors. Sampling was restricted to blood, and TCR repertoires in tissues likely differ from the TCR repertoires found in blood. Clonotypes shared by all four sorted-subset donors showed higher generation probabilities than non-shared clonotypes. Naive subsets generally had larger estimated clonotype richness than memory subsets did.

Donors were healthy HIV-negative adults with no recently reported acute infections or vaccinations. Every donor was a Caucasian adult residing in Nashville, Tennessee, USA. CD4+ T cells were enriched by magnetic negative selection; naive cells were then positively selected on CD45RA, and the negative fraction formed the memory subset. Blood was collected by leukapheresis, and PBMCs were isolated by Ficoll-Histopaque density gradient centrifugation and then cryopreserved in liquid nitrogen vapor phase. Analytical flow cytometry was used to check the purity and quantity of each magnetically sorted T cell population. From each sorted fraction, genomic DNA was isolated and quantified by UV absorbance on a Nanodrop 2000c. V is cut by 5 bases and J by 2 bases, and the space between the germline ends is 10 bases. Reading from cysteine to phenylalanine, the CDR3 counts 14 amino acids. Only the CDR3 DNA stays, 42 bases, in frame from base 1. Looking up the germline V gene yields CDR1 MNHEY and CDR2 SVGAGI.

The chain links TRBV6-5 with TRBJ2-1; a weak D assignment points to TRBD1 (6 bases agree). The sample taken for sequencing was memory CD4+ T cells from PBMCs. The sample's cell subset or site label, decoded: CD45RA-negative fraction. This TCR derives from a young man in good health. Some clones in this sample may be carry-over from other donors' samples. The CDR3 is CASSPQGTYNEQFF. The nucleotide sequence is given as TGTGCCAGCAGTCCGCAGGGGACCTACAATGAGCAGTTCTTC.